This is a list of T cell receptor beta chains from one sample in a study of blood T cell repertoires in COVID-19. Clones were sequenced by immunoSEQ multiplex PCR, and TCRdb holds only the in-frame ones, with some missing. The table has roughly 110,000 clones, approximately 85% seen once. Sequencing was performed on peripheral blood. The receptors shown here come from a woman aged 60-75 years with COVID-19, enrolled during active disease. The CDR3 runs from the conserved cysteine through the conserved F or W. Each record gives: clone size, D gene, V gene, J gene, CDR3 length, CDR3 protein, CDR3 DNA. A D gene is named only where the DNA matches it firmly. Size is stated for part of the rows, as once, few or many counts, or as a class when the clone is expanded.

clone_size: .; d_call: .; v_call: TRBV5-1; j_call: TRBJ2-2; cdr3_length: 16; cdr3_aa: CASSAAQGGNTGELFF; cdr3_nt: TGCGCCAGCAGCGCTGCGCAGGGGGGTAACACCGGGGAGCTGTTTTTT
clone_size: once; d_call: .; v_call: TRBV5-6; j_call: TRBJ1-1; cdr3_length: 13; cdr3_aa: CASSLGGNTEAFF; cdr3_nt: TGTGCCAGCAGCCTCGGAGGGAACACTGAAGCTTTCTTT
clone_size: .; d_call: TRBD1; v_call: TRBV10-1; j_call: TRBJ2-7; cdr3_length: 14; cdr3_aa: CASYRNRGVGEQYF; cdr3_nt: TGCGCCAGCTATCGGAACAGGGGAGTGGGCGAGCAGTACTTC
clone_size: .; d_call: .; v_call: TRBV11-2; j_call: TRBJ2-7; cdr3_length: 14; cdr3_aa: CASSSRQAPYEQYF; cdr3_nt: TGTGCCAGCAGCTCCAGACAGGCGCCCTACGAGCAGTACTTC
clone_size: once; d_call: TRBD1; v_call: TRBV5-4; j_call: TRBJ1-6; cdr3_length: 15; cdr3_aa: CASSPTTGSDSPLHF; cdr3_nt: TGTGCCAGCAGTCCCACGACAGGGAGCGATTCACCCCTCCACTTT
clone_size: .; d_call: .; v_call: TRBV19; j_call: TRBJ1-6; cdr3_length: 15; cdr3_aa: CASSTTDLLDSPLHF; cdr3_nt: TGTGCCAGTAGTACGACAGACTTACTCGATTCACCCCTCCACTTT
clone_size: .; d_call: .; v_call: TRBV5-6; j_call: TRBJ2-2; cdr3_length: 16; cdr3_aa: CASSLIGGPGTGELFF; cdr3_nt: TGTGCCAGCAGCCTGATCGGGGGGCCCGGGACCGGGGAGCTGTTTTTT
clone_size: .; d_call: .; v_call: TRBV16; j_call: TRBJ1-4; cdr3_length: 16; cdr3_aa: CASSQFYRGSNEKLFF; cdr3_nt: TGTGCCAGCAGCCAATTTTATAGAGGGTCTAATGAAAAACTGTTTTTT
clone_size: .; d_call: .; v_call: TRBV27; j_call: TRBJ1-5; cdr3_length: 15; cdr3_aa: CASSLTAQGNQPQHF; cdr3_nt: TGTGCCAGCAGTTTAACCGCGCAGGGCAATCAGCCCCAGCATTTT
clone_size: once; d_call: .; v_call: TRBV10-3; j_call: TRBJ2-7; cdr3_length: 14; cdr3_aa: CAIRGTFSSYEQYF; cdr3_nt: TGTGCCATCCGGGGGACTTTTAGCTCCTACGAGCAGTACTTC
clone_size: .; d_call: .; v_call: TRBV6-1; j_call: TRBJ1-5; cdr3_length: 16; cdr3_aa: CASSELGRATLQPQHF; cdr3_nt: TGTGCCAGCAGTGAGCTAGGCAGGGCTACTCTTCAGCCCCAGCATTTT
clone_size: .; d_call: TRBD2; v_call: TRBV19; j_call: TRBJ2-5; cdr3_length: 13; cdr3_aa: CATSGGERETQYF; cdr3_nt: TGTGCCACTAGCGGGGGGGAACGGGAGACCCAGTACTTC
clone_size: few; d_call: TRBD1; v_call: TRBV6-5; j_call: TRBJ1-2; cdr3_length: 14; cdr3_aa: CASTTPYRGRGYTF; cdr3_nt: TGTGCCAGCACCACTCCATACAGGGGACGTGGCTACACCTTC
clone_size: .; d_call: .; v_call: TRBV5-8; j_call: TRBJ2-4; cdr3_length: 16; cdr3_aa: CASSGGTELAKNIQYF; cdr3_nt: TGTGCCAGCAGCGGGGGGACAGAACTAGCCAAAAACATTCAGTACTTC
clone_size: once; d_call: .; v_call: TRBV10-3; j_call: TRBJ1-3; cdr3_length: 15; cdr3_aa: CAITSQGSPGNTIYF; cdr3_nt: TGTGCCATCACCTCACAGGGTTCTCCTGGAAACACCATATATTTT
clone_size: .; d_call: TRBD2; v_call: TRBV24-1; j_call: TRBJ2-1; cdr3_length: 14; cdr3_aa: CATSGGGSYNEQFF; cdr3_nt: TGTGCCACATCCGGGGGGGGCTCCTACAATGAGCAGTTCTTC
clone_size: .; d_call: .; v_call: TRBV28; j_call: TRBJ2-5; cdr3_length: 14; cdr3_aa: CASSSSGNQETQYF; cdr3_nt: TGTGCCAGCAGTTCCTCAGGGAATCAAGAGACCCAGTACTTC
clone_size: few; d_call: .; v_call: TRBV7-5; j_call: TRBJ2-5; cdr3_length: 12; cdr3_aa: CVRRGGYETQYF; cdr3_nt: TGTGTCAGAAGAGGGGGCTATGAGACCCAGTACTTC
clone_size: few; d_call: TRBD1; v_call: TRBV4-1; j_call: TRBJ1-4; cdr3_length: 15; cdr3_aa: CASSQTDRGNEKLFF; cdr3_nt: TGCGCCAGCAGCCAAACAGACAGGGGGAACGAAAAACTGTTTTTT
clone_size: .; d_call: .; v_call: TRBV4-2; j_call: TRBJ1-5; cdr3_length: 16; cdr3_aa: CASSPARSGGNQPQHF; cdr3_nt: TGTGCCAGCAGCCCGGCTCGGTCGGGGGGCAATCAGCCCCAGCATTTT
clone_size: .; d_call: TRBD1; v_call: TRBV7-9; j_call: TRBJ1-6; cdr3_length: 13; cdr3_aa: CASSLGQSSPLHF; cdr3_nt: TGTGCCAGCAGCTTGGGACAGTCTTCACCCCTCCACTTT
clone_size: once; d_call: TRBD1; v_call: TRBV5-1; j_call: TRBJ1-2; cdr3_length: 17; cdr3_aa: CASSSIPLGQGGYGYTF; cdr3_nt: TGCGCCAGCAGCTCTATACCACTGGGACAGGGCGGCTATGGCTACACCTTC
clone_size: .; d_call: TRBD2; v_call: TRBV7-2; j_call: TRBJ2-7; cdr3_length: 15; cdr3_aa: CASTLGASGGYEQYF; cdr3_nt: TGTGCCAGCACCCTAGGGGCTAGCGGGGGATACGAGCAGTACTTC
clone_size: .; d_call: TRBD1; v_call: TRBV19; j_call: TRBJ1-2; cdr3_length: 15; cdr3_aa: CASRTLDRVDYGYTF; cdr3_nt: TGTGCCAGTAGGACCTTGGACAGGGTCGACTATGGCTACACCTTC
clone_size: .; d_call: TRBD2; v_call: TRBV4-2; j_call: TRBJ2-1; cdr3_length: 17; cdr3_aa: CASSQGGSGGPNNEQFF; cdr3_nt: TGTGCCAGCAGCCAAGGCGGAAGCGGGGGCCCGAACAATGAGCAGTTCTTC
clone_size: .; d_call: .; v_call: TRBV12-3/TRBV12-4; j_call: TRBJ1-4; cdr3_length: 13; cdr3_aa: CASNTGVREKLFF; cdr3_nt: TGTGCCAGCAACACGGGGGTACGGGAAAAACTGTTTTTT
clone_size: few; d_call: .; v_call: TRBV30; j_call: TRBJ1-1; cdr3_length: 15; cdr3_aa: CAWWRGGATNTEAFF; cdr3_nt: TGTGCCTGGTGGCGAGGGGGTGCGACGAACACTGAAGCTTTCTTT
clone_size: .; d_call: .; v_call: TRBV7-9; j_call: TRBJ1-2; cdr3_length: 14; cdr3_aa: CASSLTDSGYGYTF; cdr3_nt: TGTGCCAGCAGCTTAACGGACAGTGGGTATGGCTACACCTTC
clone_size: .; d_call: .; v_call: TRBV6-4; j_call: TRBJ2-2; cdr3_length: 14; cdr3_aa: CASTAGADTGELFF; cdr3_nt: TGTGCCAGCACCGCGGGGGCGGACACCGGGGAGCTGTTTTTT
clone_size: .; d_call: .; v_call: TRBV4-3; j_call: TRBJ1-2; cdr3_length: 17; cdr3_aa: CASSQDTSGQAGNGYTF; cdr3_nt: TGCGCCAGCAGCCAAGATACGTCTGGGCAGGCGGGGAATGGCTACACCTTC
clone_size: .; d_call: .; v_call: TRBV4-1; j_call: TRBJ1-2; cdr3_length: 16; cdr3_aa: CASSQTTTAINYGYTF; cdr3_nt: TGCGCCAGCAGCCAAACGACGACAGCCATAAACTATGGCTACACCTTC
clone_size: .; d_call: TRBD1; v_call: TRBV7-8; j_call: TRBJ1-4; cdr3_length: 16; cdr3_aa: CASSVNPGQGNEKLFF; cdr3_nt: TGTGCCAGCAGCGTTAATCCGGGACAGGGGAATGAAAAACTGTTTTTT
clone_size: .; d_call: TRBD2; v_call: TRBV9; j_call: TRBJ2-1; cdr3_length: 17; cdr3_aa: CASSVDLLAGTYNEQFF; cdr3_nt: TGTGCCAGCAGCGTAGACCTACTAGCGGGGACCTACAATGAGCAGTTCTTC
clone_size: .; d_call: TRBD2; v_call: TRBV9; j_call: TRBJ2-3; cdr3_length: 15; cdr3_aa: CASSVGGGSTDTQYF; cdr3_nt: TGTGCCAGCAGCGTGGGCGGGGGGAGCACAGATACGCAGTATTTT
clone_size: .; d_call: .; v_call: TRBV15; j_call: TRBJ1-5; cdr3_length: 12; cdr3_aa: CATSRVRQPQHF; cdr3_nt: TGTGCCACCAGCAGAGTCCGTCAGCCCCAGCATTTT
clone_size: .; d_call: TRBD1; v_call: TRBV6-6; j_call: TRBJ1-2; cdr3_length: 12; cdr3_aa: CASGQDRYGYTF; cdr3_nt: TGTGCCAGCGGACAGGACCGCTATGGCTACACCTTC
clone_size: .; d_call: TRBD2; v_call: TRBV2; j_call: TRBJ2-5; cdr3_length: 14; cdr3_aa: CASPPPGGQETQYF; cdr3_nt: TGTGCCAGCCCCCCCCCGGGGGGCCAAGAGACCCAGTACTTC
clone_size: .; d_call: .; v_call: TRBV23-1; j_call: TRBJ2-7; cdr3_length: 12; cdr3_aa: CARGTGSYEQYF; cdr3_nt: TGCGCCAGGGGGACTGGATCCTACGAGCAGTACTTC
clone_size: .; d_call: TRBD2; v_call: TRBV5-1; j_call: TRBJ2-3; cdr3_length: 21; cdr3_aa: CASSPKLPGLAGELTTDTQYF; cdr3_nt: TGCGCCAGCAGCCCCAAGTTACCGGGACTAGCGGGGGAGCTTACCACAGATACGCAGTATTTT
clone_size: .; d_call: .; v_call: TRBV19; j_call: TRBJ1-5; cdr3_length: 13; cdr3_aa: CASNGQGGQPQHF; cdr3_nt: TGTGCCAGTAACGGGCAGGGCGGTCAGCCCCAGCATTTT
clone_size: .; d_call: .; v_call: TRBV7-2; j_call: TRBJ1-5; cdr3_length: 15; cdr3_aa: CASSPAPQGTQPQHF; cdr3_nt: TGTGCCAGCAGCCCCGCGCCCCAGGGTACTCAGCCCCAGCATTTT
clone_size: .; d_call: .; v_call: TRBV5-5; j_call: TRBJ1-3; cdr3_length: 14; cdr3_aa: CASSLAGAGNTIYF; cdr3_nt: TGTGCCAGCAGCTTGGCAGGGGCTGGAAACACCATATATTTT
clone_size: .; d_call: TRBD1; v_call: TRBV4-2; j_call: TRBJ1-2; cdr3_length: 15; cdr3_aa: CASSQEGTGEYGYTF; cdr3_nt: TGTGCCAGCAGCCAAGAGGGGACAGGGGAGTATGGCTACACCTTC
clone_size: .; d_call: .; v_call: TRBV19; j_call: TRBJ2-1; cdr3_length: 16; cdr3_aa: CASSDRAGSSYNEQFF; cdr3_nt: TGTGCCAGTAGTGACCGGGCGGGCAGCTCCTACAATGAGCAGTTCTTC
clone_size: .; d_call: TRBD1; v_call: TRBV5-1; j_call: TRBJ1-2; cdr3_length: 15; cdr3_aa: CASSLGQGPDYGYTF; cdr3_nt: TGCGCCAGCAGCTTGGGACAGGGCCCAGACTATGGCTACACCTTC
clone_size: few; d_call: .; v_call: TRBV6-5; j_call: TRBJ1-6; cdr3_length: 13; cdr3_aa: CAGGGTDNSPLHF; cdr3_nt: TGTGCCGGGGGGGGGACGGATAATTCACCCCTCCACTTT
clone_size: .; d_call: .; v_call: TRBV9; j_call: TRBJ1-2; cdr3_length: 13; cdr3_aa: CASSVGQKNGYTF; cdr3_nt: TGTGCCAGCAGCGTAGGACAGAAGAATGGCTACACCTTC
clone_size: .; d_call: TRBD1; v_call: TRBV4-1; j_call: TRBJ1-1; cdr3_length: 15; cdr3_aa: CASSQAFRGRTEAFF; cdr3_nt: TGCGCCAGCAGCCAAGCGTTCAGGGGGCGGACTGAAGCTTTCTTT
clone_size: .; d_call: TRBD1; v_call: TRBV18; j_call: TRBJ1-2; cdr3_length: 14; cdr3_aa: CASSPDRGHYGYTF; cdr3_nt: TGTGCCAGCTCACCGGACAGGGGGCACTATGGCTACACCTTC
clone_size: .; d_call: TRBD1; v_call: TRBV7-9; j_call: TRBJ1-2; cdr3_length: 17; cdr3_aa: CASSLGATGGGTGGYTF; cdr3_nt: TGTGCCAGCAGCTTAGGGGCGACAGGGGGCGGAACCGGTGGCTACACCTTC
clone_size: .; d_call: .; v_call: TRBV5-1; j_call: TRBJ1-1; cdr3_length: 13; cdr3_aa: CASSLENRALAFF; cdr3_nt: TGCGCCAGCAGCTTGGAAAACAGGGCGTTAGCTTTCTTT
clone_size: .; d_call: .; v_call: TRBV4-3; j_call: TRBJ1-4; cdr3_length: 15; cdr3_aa: CASSQARGTNEKLFF; cdr3_nt: TGCGCCAGCAGCCAAGCGCGGGGAACTAATGAAAAACTGTTTTTT
clone_size: .; d_call: .; v_call: TRBV28; j_call: TRBJ1-2; cdr3_length: 16; cdr3_aa: CASTTPKTQEGYGYTF; cdr3_nt: TGTGCCAGCACCACCCCTAAGACTCAGGAGGGCTATGGCTACACCTTC
clone_size: .; d_call: TRBD2; v_call: TRBV9; j_call: TRBJ2-2; cdr3_length: 13; cdr3_aa: CASAGENTGELFF; cdr3_nt: TGTGCCAGCGCGGGGGAAAACACCGGGGAGCTGTTTTTT
clone_size: .; d_call: .; v_call: TRBV2; j_call: TRBJ1-1; cdr3_length: 14; cdr3_aa: CASSLQMSSAEAFF; cdr3_nt: TGTGCCAGCAGCCTACAAATGAGTAGCGCTGAAGCTTTCTTT
clone_size: .; d_call: .; v_call: TRBV6-6; j_call: TRBJ1-2; cdr3_length: 12; cdr3_aa: CATKRVYYGYTF; cdr3_nt: TGTGCCACTAAGAGGGTTTACTATGGCTACACCTTC
clone_size: .; d_call: .; v_call: TRBV5-1; j_call: TRBJ1-2; cdr3_length: 14; cdr3_aa: CASSLTTVSEGYTF; cdr3_nt: TGCGCCAGCAGCTTGACGACAGTTTCGGAAGGTTACACCTTC